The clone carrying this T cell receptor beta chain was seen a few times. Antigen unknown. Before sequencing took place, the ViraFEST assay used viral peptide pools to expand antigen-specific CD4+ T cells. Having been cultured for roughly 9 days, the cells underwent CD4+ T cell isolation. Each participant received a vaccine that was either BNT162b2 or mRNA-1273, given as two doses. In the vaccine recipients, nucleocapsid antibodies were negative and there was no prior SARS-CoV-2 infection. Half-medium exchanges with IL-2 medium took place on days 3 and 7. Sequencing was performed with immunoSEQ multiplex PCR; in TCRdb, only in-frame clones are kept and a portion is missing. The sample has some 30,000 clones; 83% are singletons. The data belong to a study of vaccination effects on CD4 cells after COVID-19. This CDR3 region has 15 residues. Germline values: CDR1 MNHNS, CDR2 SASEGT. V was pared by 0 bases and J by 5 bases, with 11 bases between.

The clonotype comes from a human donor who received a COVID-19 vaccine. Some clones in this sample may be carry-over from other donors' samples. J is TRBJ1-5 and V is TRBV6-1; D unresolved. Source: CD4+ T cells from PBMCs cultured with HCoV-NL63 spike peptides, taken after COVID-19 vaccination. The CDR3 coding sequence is TGTGCCAGCAGTGAAGCGGGGAAAGGATATCAGCCCCAGCATTTT. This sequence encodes CASSEAGKGYQPQHF.